This record looks at one T cell receptor (beta chain) sequence and its context. The antigen is unknown. The sample comes from a study of CD8 T cells in ankylosing spondylitis. Study results and limitations: Past research had described some motif variants in reactive arthritis synovial fluid and blood.

The CDR3 is made up of 15 amino acids. Germline CDR1 and CDR2: SGHTA and FQGNSA. The V end was cut by 4 bases, the J end by 8 bases, with 18 bases between. TCRdb processed the 5' RACE reads anew with MiXCR; each CDR3 protein has one entry. The sample records 100,000 to 150,000 distinct CDR3 sequences, around 9.3% being singletons. The V gene is TRBV7-2, the J gene TRBJ2-1; D perhaps matches TRBD2 (5 bases). The sequenced material came from blood, either unsorted or a sorted T cell fraction (not recorded which). The TCR comes from a male donor with ankylosing spondylitis or in good health (not recorded which). The CDR3 spells CASSSRTGSRDEQFF. CDR3 coding DNA: TGTGCCAGCAGCTCACGGACTGGCTCCCGCGATGAGCAGTTCTTC.